The entry below describes one T cell receptor (beta chain). Antigen: not known. The method was immunoSEQ multiplex PCR; TCRdb's version includes in-frame clones alone and lacks a portion of them. The repertoire holds over 75,000 clones, with roughly 85% as singletons. This record comes from a study of cytomegalovirus exposure and HLA in healthy donors. Study details: Later analysis reported that the roughly 120 validation repertoires shared the platform of the 500 to 750 first-cohort repertoires. General observations from the study: The classifier reportedly diagnosed cytomegalovirus status with high specificity and sensitivity. The study found most TCR sequences rare, yet found some public TCRs in many donors.

The donors were members of the validation cohort comprising 120 subjects, separate from the roughly 670-subject first cohort. This CDR3 contains 16 residues. V was clipped by 3 bases and J by 2 bases; unmatched bases: 6. Germline CDR1 is SGHDT and CDR2 is YYEEEE. The chain couples TRBV5-6 to TRBJ2-3; 10 nucleotides line up with TRBD2. The sequenced material came from PBMCs. This sequence originates from a man younger than 35 in good health and CMV-seropositive. The chain's CDR3 is CASSYRTSGFTDTQYF. CDR3 nucleotides: TGTGCCAGCAGCTACAGGACTAGCGGTTTCACAGATACGCAGTATTTT.